A selection of T cell receptor beta chains follows, all from one sample in a study of T cell responses to AZD1222 COVID-19 vaccine. Only in-frame clones appear in the TCRdb table, and some are missing; sequencing was by immunoSEQ multiplex PCR. The profile shows 120,000 or so clones, approximately 90% of them singletons. This sample comprised peripheral blood, obtained on day 0 of AZD1222 vaccination. All receptors derive from an adult in good health. Each CDR3 is given with its conserved first and last residue. Each record gives: clone size, D gene, V gene, CDR3 length, J gene, CDR3 DNA, CDR3 protein. The D gene is left open where the match is weak. Clone size is shown for a subset of rows, as once, few, many or a class of expanded clone.

clone_size: NA; d_call: NA; v_call: TRBV18; cdr3_length: 15; j_call: TRBJ1-2; cdr3_nt: TGTGCCAGCTCACCGTCGGCAGGGGTTAACTATGGCTACACCTTC; cdr3_aa: CASSPSAGVNYGYTF
clone_size: NA; d_call: TRBD1; v_call: TRBV9; cdr3_length: 15; j_call: TRBJ1-6; cdr3_nt: TGTGCCAGCAGCGACCAGACAGGGGTACGGTCACCCCTCCACTTT; cdr3_aa: CASSDQTGVRSPLHF
clone_size: NA; d_call: NA; v_call: TRBV19; cdr3_length: 14; j_call: TRBJ1-1; cdr3_nt: TGTGCCAGTAGTATCGGAGTTGTAGGCACTGAAGCTTTCTTT; cdr3_aa: CASSIGVVGTEAFF
clone_size: NA; d_call: TRBD2; v_call: TRBV4-1; cdr3_length: 17; j_call: TRBJ2-1; cdr3_nt: TGCGCCAGCAGCCAAGAACATGGACTAGGGCATTACAATGAGCAGTTCTTC; cdr3_aa: CASSQEHGLGHYNEQFF
clone_size: NA; d_call: NA; v_call: TRBV6-6; cdr3_length: 15; j_call: TRBJ1-2; cdr3_nt: TGTGCCAGCAGTTACTCGCCAGGCTCTTTCTATGGCTACACCTTC; cdr3_aa: CASSYSPGSFYGYTF
clone_size: NA; d_call: NA; v_call: TRBV7-9; cdr3_length: 12; j_call: TRBJ2-1; cdr3_nt: TGTGCCAGCACCTCAGGGTACAATGAGCAGTTCTTC; cdr3_aa: CASTSGYNEQFF
clone_size: NA; d_call: NA; v_call: TRBV18; cdr3_length: 13; j_call: TRBJ2-7; cdr3_nt: TGTGCCAGCTCACCAGACCGATCCTACGAGCAGTACTTC; cdr3_aa: CASSPDRSYEQYF
clone_size: NA; d_call: NA; v_call: TRBV7-2; cdr3_length: 16; j_call: TRBJ1-2; cdr3_nt: TGTGCCAGCAGCCCGGGCGGGACAAGGGCTAACTATGGCTACACCTTC; cdr3_aa: CASSPGGTRANYGYTF
clone_size: NA; d_call: TRBD1; v_call: TRBV3-1/TRBV3-2; cdr3_length: 12; j_call: TRBJ1-2; cdr3_nt: TGTGCCAGCAGACGGACAGGTTTTGGCTACACCTTC; cdr3_aa: CASRRTGFGYTF
clone_size: NA; d_call: NA; v_call: TRBV29-1; cdr3_length: 12; j_call: TRBJ2-7; cdr3_nt: TGCAGCGTTCTAGGAACCTCCTACGAGCAGTACTTC; cdr3_aa: CSVLGTSYEQYF
clone_size: NA; d_call: NA; v_call: TRBV10-3; cdr3_length: 13; j_call: TRBJ1-1; cdr3_nt: TGTGCCATCAGTGGCGGAATGAACACTGAAGCTTTCTTT; cdr3_aa: CAISGGMNTEAFF
clone_size: NA; d_call: TRBD1; v_call: TRBV7-9; cdr3_length: 15; j_call: TRBJ1-2; cdr3_nt: TGTGCCAGCAGCTTACCTTCACAGGGGGAGTATGGCTACACCTTC; cdr3_aa: CASSLPSQGEYGYTF
clone_size: NA; d_call: NA; v_call: TRBV6-2/TRBV6-3; cdr3_length: 15; j_call: TRBJ1-6; cdr3_nt: TGTGCCAGCAGTCCCGACACTAACGCCAATTCACCCCTCCACTTT; cdr3_aa: CASSPDTNANSPLHF
clone_size: NA; d_call: NA; v_call: TRBV30; cdr3_length: 12; j_call: TRBJ2-7; cdr3_nt: TGTGCCTGGTCAGTGGGATCCTACGAGCAGTACTTC; cdr3_aa: CAWSVGSYEQYF
clone_size: NA; d_call: NA; v_call: TRBV9; cdr3_length: 13; j_call: TRBJ1-4; cdr3_nt: TGTGCCAGCAGCGTAAGGCCCTGGGAAAAACTGTTTTTT; cdr3_aa: CASSVRPWEKLFF
clone_size: NA; d_call: NA; v_call: TRBV28; cdr3_length: 16; j_call: TRBJ1-6; cdr3_nt: TGTGCCAGCAGTTTTGAAATCGGGGTCCATAATTCACCCCTCCACTTT; cdr3_aa: CASSFEIGVHNSPLHF
clone_size: NA; d_call: TRBD1; v_call: TRBV6-5; cdr3_length: 12; j_call: TRBJ2-3; cdr3_nt: TGTGCCAGCAACCAGGGGGCAGATACGCAGTATTTT; cdr3_aa: CASNQGADTQYF
clone_size: NA; d_call: NA; v_call: TRBV11-2; cdr3_length: 13; j_call: TRBJ1-5; cdr3_nt: TGTGCCAGCAGCCGGACCGGGAATCAGCCCCAGCATTTT; cdr3_aa: CASSRTGNQPQHF
clone_size: NA; d_call: NA; v_call: TRBV14; cdr3_length: 15; j_call: TRBJ1-1; cdr3_nt: TGTGCCAGCAGCCAAGGCAACTTACGGACCGCCGAAGCTTTCTTT; cdr3_aa: CASSQGNLRTAEAFF
clone_size: NA; d_call: NA; v_call: TRBV6-1; cdr3_length: 14; j_call: TRBJ1-2; cdr3_nt: TGTGCCAGCAGTGAAGCCGGGAGAAACTATGGCTACACCTTC; cdr3_aa: CASSEAGRNYGYTF
clone_size: NA; d_call: TRBD1; v_call: TRBV4-2; cdr3_length: 16; j_call: TRBJ1-3; cdr3_nt: TGTGCCAGCAGCCAAGAGGGACAGTTCCCTGGAAACACCATATATTTT; cdr3_aa: CASSQEGQFPGNTIYF
clone_size: once; d_call: NA; v_call: TRBV7-9; cdr3_length: 15; j_call: TRBJ2-7; cdr3_nt: TGTGCCAGCAGCTTAGCTAGCTTCTCACAACACGAGCAGTACTTC; cdr3_aa: CASSLASFSQHEQYF
clone_size: NA; d_call: NA; v_call: TRBV11-2; cdr3_length: 16; j_call: TRBJ2-7; cdr3_nt: TGTGCCAGCAGCTTAGGCGGCCGGGCTACGGGTTGGGAGCAGTACTTC; cdr3_aa: CASSLGGRATGWEQYF
clone_size: NA; d_call: NA; v_call: TRBV7-5; cdr3_length: 16; j_call: TRBJ1-1; cdr3_nt: TGTGTCAGAAGCTCCCCGGGTGAGACCTTGAACACTGAAGCTTTCTTT; cdr3_aa: CVRSSPGETLNTEAFF
clone_size: NA; d_call: TRBD2; v_call: TRBV28; cdr3_length: 15; j_call: TRBJ2-3; cdr3_nt: TGTGCCAGCAGTTTAGCGGGGGGGCCCACAGATACGCAGTATTTT; cdr3_aa: CASSLAGGPTDTQYF
clone_size: NA; d_call: NA; v_call: TRBV5-1; cdr3_length: 14; j_call: TRBJ1-1; cdr3_nt: TGCGCCAGCCGATCGGTCCTTGTTGATACTGAAGCTTTCTTT; cdr3_aa: CASRSVLVDTEAFF
clone_size: NA; d_call: NA; v_call: TRBV28; cdr3_length: 16; j_call: TRBJ1-4; cdr3_nt: TGTGCCAGCAGTTCAGGAGGGGTAGGGACTAATGAAAAACTGTTTTTT; cdr3_aa: CASSSGGVGTNEKLFF
clone_size: NA; d_call: NA; v_call: TRBV4-2; cdr3_length: 11; j_call: TRBJ1-1; cdr3_nt: TGTGCCAGCAGCCAAGGACAGAAAGCTTTCTTT; cdr3_aa: CASSQGQKAFF
clone_size: NA; d_call: TRBD2; v_call: TRBV5-4; cdr3_length: 15; j_call: TRBJ2-5; cdr3_nt: TGTGCCAGCAGCGCAGGACTAGCGGGGGGCGAGACCCAGTACTTC; cdr3_aa: CASSAGLAGGETQYF
clone_size: NA; d_call: NA; v_call: TRBV11-3; cdr3_length: 15; j_call: TRBJ2-5; cdr3_nt: TGTGCCAGCAGCTTAGAACCCGGGAGTCAAGAGACCCAGTACTTC; cdr3_aa: CASSLEPGSQETQYF
clone_size: NA; d_call: NA; v_call: TRBV18; cdr3_length: 14; j_call: TRBJ1-1; cdr3_nt: TGTGCCAGCTCACCACAGGGGTTTGACACTGAAGCTTTCTTT; cdr3_aa: CASSPQGFDTEAFF
clone_size: NA; d_call: NA; v_call: TRBV7-8; cdr3_length: 15; j_call: TRBJ2-3; cdr3_nt: TGTGCCAGCAGCTTAGACCAGGGTTTCGGAGATACGCAGTATTTT; cdr3_aa: CASSLDQGFGDTQYF
clone_size: NA; d_call: NA; v_call: TRBV29-1; cdr3_length: 12; j_call: TRBJ1-1; cdr3_nt: TGCAGCGTTGGAGGGGTCGGCACTGAAGCTTTCTTT; cdr3_aa: CSVGGVGTEAFF
clone_size: NA; d_call: NA; v_call: TRBV12-3/TRBV12-4; cdr3_length: 11; j_call: TRBJ2-3; cdr3_nt: TGTGCCAGCAGTTTGGGCGATACGCAGTATTTT; cdr3_aa: CASSLGDTQYF
clone_size: NA; d_call: NA; v_call: TRBV5-5; cdr3_length: 12; j_call: TRBJ2-7; cdr3_nt: TGTGCCAGCAGCTTGAGTTCCGGCGAGCAGTACTTC; cdr3_aa: CASSLSSGEQYF
clone_size: NA; d_call: TRBD1; v_call: TRBV24-1; cdr3_length: 12; j_call: TRBJ1-5; cdr3_nt: TGTGCCACCAGTGATGACAGGGAGGGATTGCATTTT; cdr3_aa: CATSDDREGLHF